Listed below are T cell receptor beta chains from one sample, sequenced in a study of shared clonotypes between healthy human individuals. Clones were read by immunoSEQ multiplex PCR, and TCRdb kept only the in-frame ones, dropping some. The data show 1.5 million to 2.5 million clones, approximately 95% seen once. The sequenced sample was naive CD8+ T cells sorted from blood. The receptors originated from a man between 18 and 29 years old in good health. Both conserved end residues are trimmed from each CDR3. The order of the fields is J gene, V gene, CDR3 length, CDR3 protein.

j_call: TRBJ1-1; v_call: TRBV6-5; cdr3_length: 13; cdr3_aa: ASSYSGLGGTEAF
j_call: TRBJ2-3; v_call: TRBV9; cdr3_length: 11; cdr3_aa: ASSEAGTDTQY
j_call: TRBJ2-3; v_call: TRBV12-5; cdr3_length: 11; cdr3_aa: ASGFGGTDTQY
j_call: TRBJ2-1; v_call: TRBV5-1; cdr3_length: 12; cdr3_aa: ASSLSSSYNEQF
j_call: TRBJ1-5; v_call: TRBV5-6; cdr3_length: 14; cdr3_aa: ASSLLMDRGDQPQH
j_call: TRBJ2-5; v_call: TRBV6-6; cdr3_length: 11; cdr3_aa: ASSYSREETQY
j_call: TRBJ2-7; v_call: TRBV6-5; cdr3_length: 12; cdr3_aa: ASSFRLASDEQY
j_call: TRBJ1-5; v_call: TRBV5-4; cdr3_length: 13; cdr3_aa: ASSADRGENQPQH
j_call: TRBJ2-2; v_call: TRBV25-1; cdr3_length: 12; cdr3_aa: ASSEGANTGELF
j_call: TRBJ1-2; v_call: TRBV27; cdr3_length: 13; cdr3_aa: ASSPIANRDHGYT
j_call: TRBJ2-5; v_call: TRBV7-3; cdr3_length: 12; cdr3_aa: ASSLIGGEETQY
j_call: TRBJ2-7; v_call: TRBV10-3; cdr3_length: 15; cdr3_aa: AISELRTAEISYEQY
j_call: TRBJ2-3; v_call: TRBV9; cdr3_length: 14; cdr3_aa: ASSVFSHGATDTQY
j_call: TRBJ1-5; v_call: TRBV19; cdr3_length: 9; cdr3_aa: ASSPNQPQH
j_call: TRBJ2-7; v_call: TRBV5-5; cdr3_length: 13; cdr3_aa: ASSFNRDSSYEQY
j_call: TRBJ2-3; v_call: TRBV7-9; cdr3_length: 16; cdr3_aa: ASSFPASGPLYTDTQY
j_call: TRBJ2-3; v_call: TRBV2; cdr3_length: 9; cdr3_aa: ASSEAGTQY
j_call: TRBJ2-3; v_call: TRBV21-1; cdr3_length: 13; cdr3_aa: ASSPCQGSTDTQY
j_call: TRBJ2-1; v_call: TRBV19; cdr3_length: 11; cdr3_aa: ASSTQDYNEQF
j_call: TRBJ2-3; v_call: TRBV7-2; cdr3_length: 17; cdr3_aa: ASSSDGQGGSSSTDTQY
j_call: TRBJ2-1; v_call: TRBV5-6; cdr3_length: 11; cdr3_aa: ASFSSSYNEQF
j_call: TRBJ2-7; v_call: TRBV2; cdr3_length: 11; cdr3_aa: ASSSERLSEQY
j_call: TRBJ2-2; v_call: TRBV11-2; cdr3_length: 12; cdr3_aa: ASSSREVAGELF
j_call: TRBJ2-5; v_call: TRBV6-1; cdr3_length: 12; cdr3_aa: KSAKTGLVETQY
j_call: TRBJ1-5; v_call: TRBV2; cdr3_length: 14; cdr3_aa: ASSGLTVYSNQPQH
j_call: TRBJ2-1; v_call: TRBV18; cdr3_length: 11; cdr3_aa: ASSPRLVNEQF
j_call: TRBJ2-7; v_call: TRBV5-1; cdr3_length: 16; cdr3_aa: ASSQTTGTGYRKDEQY
j_call: TRBJ2-1; v_call: TRBV19; cdr3_length: 12; cdr3_aa: ASSTWDLLNEQF
j_call: TRBJ2-7; v_call: TRBV27; cdr3_length: 12; cdr3_aa: ASSFADSSYEQY
j_call: TRBJ2-7; v_call: TRBV28; cdr3_length: 10; cdr3_aa: ASRGGGNEQY
j_call: TRBJ2-7; v_call: TRBV7-9; cdr3_length: 11; cdr3_aa: ASSQSVSYEQY
j_call: TRBJ2-7; v_call: TRBV9; cdr3_length: 11; cdr3_aa: ASSVDGEGEQY
j_call: TRBJ1-2; v_call: TRBV9; cdr3_length: 15; cdr3_aa: ASSAPDRDIGRYGYT
j_call: TRBJ2-7; v_call: TRBV10-2; cdr3_length: 13; cdr3_aa: ASSESGQGSYEQY
j_call: TRBJ2-1; v_call: TRBV4-3; cdr3_length: 13; cdr3_aa: ASSQLTGANNEQF
j_call: TRBJ2-7; v_call: TRBV6-6; cdr3_length: 12; cdr3_aa: ASSPLVVGYEQY
j_call: TRBJ1-5; v_call: TRBV25-1; cdr3_length: 13; cdr3_aa: ASSESGLGDQPQH
j_call: TRBJ2-1; v_call: TRBV7-8; cdr3_length: 16; cdr3_aa: ASSLDLVAGGAYNEQF
j_call: TRBJ1-1; v_call: TRBV9; cdr3_length: 13; cdr3_aa: ASSVKGDRDTEAF
j_call: TRBJ2-5; v_call: TRBV4-3; cdr3_length: 12; cdr3_aa: ASSRRALQETQY
j_call: TRBJ2-7; v_call: TRBV4-3; cdr3_length: 12; cdr3_aa: ASSQDSSSYEQY
j_call: TRBJ1-5; v_call: TRBV10-1; cdr3_length: 12; cdr3_aa: ASICPSRGQPQH
j_call: TRBJ2-1; v_call: TRBV6-1; cdr3_length: 12; cdr3_aa: ASRGTSGYNEQF
j_call: TRBJ2-1; v_call: TRBV6-1; cdr3_length: 14; cdr3_aa: ASSEARDGSYNEQF
j_call: TRBJ1-2; v_call: TRBV7-9; cdr3_length: 15; cdr3_aa: ASGETGYRDRVKGYT
j_call: TRBJ2-7; v_call: TRBV7-8; cdr3_length: 10; cdr3_aa: ASSLGGVEQY
j_call: TRBJ2-7; v_call: TRBV13; cdr3_length: 9; cdr3_aa: ASSFGHEQY
j_call: TRBJ2-7; v_call: TRBV4-1; cdr3_length: 13; cdr3_aa: ASSQGRGSSYEQY
j_call: TRBJ1-2; v_call: TRBV5-4; cdr3_length: 10; cdr3_aa: ASSPGTYGYT
j_call: TRBJ2-7; v_call: TRBV4-3; cdr3_length: 13; cdr3_aa: ASSQGLSGNYEQY
j_call: TRBJ1-6; v_call: TRBV19; cdr3_length: 12; cdr3_aa: ASSIGQGATPLH
j_call: TRBJ2-1; v_call: TRBV9; cdr3_length: 11; cdr3_aa: ASSDQTNNEQF
j_call: TRBJ2-1; v_call: TRBV9; cdr3_length: 14; cdr3_aa: ASSVAWASLESEQF